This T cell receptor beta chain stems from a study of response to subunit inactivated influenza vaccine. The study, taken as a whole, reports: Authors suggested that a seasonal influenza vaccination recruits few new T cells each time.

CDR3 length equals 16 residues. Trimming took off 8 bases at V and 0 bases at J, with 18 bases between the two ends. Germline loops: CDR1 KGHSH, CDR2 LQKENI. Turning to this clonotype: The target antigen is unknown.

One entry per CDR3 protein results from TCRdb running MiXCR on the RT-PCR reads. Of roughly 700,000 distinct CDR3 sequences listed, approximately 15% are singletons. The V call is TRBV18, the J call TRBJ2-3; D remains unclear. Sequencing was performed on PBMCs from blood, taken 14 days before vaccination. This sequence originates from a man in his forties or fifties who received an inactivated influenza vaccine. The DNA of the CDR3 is TGTGCCAGCACCTCAAAAAGGGCTACTAGCACAGATACGCAGTATTTT. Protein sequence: CASTSKRATSTDTQYF. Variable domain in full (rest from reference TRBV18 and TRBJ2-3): NAGVMQNPRHLVRRRGQEARLRCSPMKGHSHVYWYRQLPEEGLKFMVYLQKENIIDESGMPKERFSAEFPKEGPSILRIQQVVRGDSAAYFCASTSKRATSTDTQYFGPGTRLTVL.